This T cell receptor beta chain was sequenced during a study of radiation and T cells in renal cell carcinoma. Study summary: Nephrectomy followed 15 Gy stereotactic body radiation by 4 weeks. Study-level results: Pretreatment tumor biopsies were lacking, so baseline clonotypes are unknown.

Clones were read by immunoSEQ multiplex PCR, and TCRdb kept only the in-frame ones, dropping some. The sample yields some 110,000 clones, roughly 80% seen once. The CDR3 runs 14 residues. Deletions cut 6 bases from V and 3 bases from J, with 14 bases between. CDR1 and CDR2 (germline): MNHEY, SVGAGI. Time point described: baseline pretreatment blood. Treatment: 15 Gy SBRT to primary tumor, nephrectomy 4 weeks later. Blood was sampled at baseline, 2 weeks and 4 weeks after SBRT. Comments on this clone: Its antigen is not identified.

This receptor was obtained from a woman aged 55-75 years with renal cell carcinoma. The chain recombines TRBV6-5 with TRBJ2-5, with D hard to call. The sample in question was blood, obtained from a patient whose treatment included radiotherapy and nephrectomy. The CDR3 nucleotides are TGTGCCAGCAGCCCGCAGACGGGTAAAGAGACCCAGTACTTC. It specifies CASSPQTGKETQYF.